This TCR beta chain was captured in a study of CD8 T cells in ankylosing spondylitis. This clonotype has a count of ten or more. The antigen remains unidentified. General study findings and limits: Earlier literature documents some of the motif variants in reactive arthritis synovial fluid and blood. Disease-linked clones were CD8+ and relatively rare in peripheral blood. Clones tied to disease were said to be significantly enriched in matched ankylosing spondylitis synovial fluid.

CDR3 length: 15 amino acids. V lost 1 base and J lost 5, with 14 bases in between. TCRdb independently ran MiXCR on the 5' RACE reads; one entry per CDR3 protein. The sample holds 130,000 or so distinct CDR3 sequences, roughly 7.3% seen once. Sequencing used blood, either unsorted or a sorted T cell fraction (not recorded which). The gene calls are TRBV12-3 or TRBV12-4 and TRBJ2-5, with D unresolved. The sequence came from a male donor with ankylosing spondylitis or in good health (not recorded which). The CDR3 is CASSLGGFVGETQYF. CDR3 DNA sequence: TGTGCCAGCAGTTTAGGGGGATTCGTAGGGGAGACCCAGTACTTC.